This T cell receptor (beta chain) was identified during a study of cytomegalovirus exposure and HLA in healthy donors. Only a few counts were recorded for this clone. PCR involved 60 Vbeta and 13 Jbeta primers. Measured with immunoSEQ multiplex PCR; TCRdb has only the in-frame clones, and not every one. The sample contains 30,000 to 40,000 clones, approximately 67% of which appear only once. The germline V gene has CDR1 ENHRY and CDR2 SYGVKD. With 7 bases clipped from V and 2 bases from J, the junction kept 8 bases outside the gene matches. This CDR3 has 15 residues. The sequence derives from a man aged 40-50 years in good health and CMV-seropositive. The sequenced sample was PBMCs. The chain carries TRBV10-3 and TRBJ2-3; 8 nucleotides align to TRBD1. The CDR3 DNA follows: TGTGCCATCAAGACAGGGGTCCCTATCACAGATACGCAGTATTTT. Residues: CAIKTGVPITDTQYF.